Each of the 28 T cell receptor beta chains below was sequenced from the same sample in a study of CD8+ T cells in alopecia areata. Stated treatment: oral pan-JAK inhibitor, 5-10 mg twice daily. The authors extracted RNA and reverse transcribed it into cDNA as the sequencing template. Repertoires were generated with immunoSEQ multiplex PCR, while TCRdb's copy carries only in-frame clones and drops some. The table shows about 120,000 clones, with less than 75% occurring only once. The specimen was CD8+ T cells sorted from blood, collected at week 24, from a patient treated with tofacitinib. The receptors come from a human donor with alopecia areata.

V usage is TRBV5-5 and J usage is TRBJ2-2; D is perhaps TRBD1 (6 bases). Trimming pared 4 bases from V and 1 base from J, leaving 20 bases between. Germline assignment: CDR1 SGHKS and CDR2 YYEKEE (reference sequence). The CDR3 runs 18 residues. The CDR3: CASSPGPSGVGNTGELFF. CDR3 bases: TGTGCCAGCAGCCCCGGCCCGTCAGGGGTGGGGAACACCGGGGAGCTGTTTTTT.

The rearrangement joins TRBV4-1 to TRBJ1-1, with D hard to call. V gave up 0 bases and J gave up 1 base, with 9 bases separating them. The CDR3 runs 15 residues. The germline gives CDR1 MGHRA, CDR2 YSYEKL. The CDR3 DNA is TGCGCCAGCAGCCAAGAAGGCAGTGGGAACACTGAAGCTTTCTTT. The encoded protein is CASSQEGSGNTEAFF.

This chain joins TRBV27 and TRBJ1-6, with D possibly matching TRBD1 (5 bases). Germline CDR1 reads MNHEY; CDR2 reads SMNVEV (reference sequence). V was trimmed by 0 bases and J by 10 bases, leaving 7 bases between them. The CDR3 is 13 amino acids. The CDR3 spells CASSLSGGSPLHF. As DNA, the CDR3 is TGTGCCAGCAGTTTATCTGGGGGGTCACCCCTCCACTTT.

The rearrangement uses TRBV6-1 and TRBJ1-4; D perhaps matches TRBD1 (5 bases). CDR3 length equals 15 residues. The V gene's germline CDR1 is MNHNS and CDR2 SASEGT. V was shortened by 0 bases and J by 3 bases, with 8 bases between the two germline ends. In DNA form, the CDR3 reads TGTGCCAGCAGTGAAGCGGCAGGGTCTAATGAAAAACTGTTTTTT. This encodes CASSEAAGSNEKLFF.

V usage is TRBV4-3 and J usage is TRBJ2-5, with TRBD1 matching 9 bases. With V trimmed by 3 bases and J by 4 bases, 9 bases remained unmatched. The CDR3 is made up of 16 amino acids. CDR1 and CDR2 from the germline V gene are LGHNA and YSLEER. The DNA for the CDR3 is TGCGCCAGCAGCCACCTCTCACAGGGGGCACGAGAGACCCAGTACTTC. Amino acids: CASSHLSQGARETQYF.

The chain joins TRBV29-1 to TRBJ1-1; weak D call: TRBD1 (5 bases). Germline-derived CDR1 and CDR2 are SQVTM and ANQGSEA. This CDR3 is 13 amino acids long. CDR3 protein: CSVEGPMNTEAFF. As DNA, the CDR3 is TGCAGTGTGGAGGGGCCGATGAACACTGAAGCTTTCTTT.

In DNA, the CDR3 is TGCAGCGTTCCCGGACTAGCGGGGGTCAATGAGCAGTTCTTC. Its protein is CSVPGLAGVNEQFF. The chain recombines TRBV29-1 with TRBJ2-1; 13 nucleotides agree with TRBD2. After removal of 5 bases from V and 6 bases from J, the junction contained 4 bases not matched to a gene. Per the germline V gene, CDR1 is SQVTM and CDR2 is ANQGSEA. The CDR3 runs to 14 residues.

This rearrangement joins TRBV5-1 to TRBJ2-5; D uncertain. The V end was cut by 1 base, the J end by 5 bases, with 15 bases between. This CDR3 has 15 amino acids. CDR1 and CDR2 from the germline V gene are SGHRS and YFSETQ. CDR3 loop: CASSLNEDPRETQYF. The CDR3 DNA follows: TGCGCCAGCAGCTTGAACGAGGACCCGCGGGAGACCCAGTACTTC.

This clone turned up a few times. V usage is TRBV5-1 and J usage is TRBJ2-7; 8 nucleotides align to TRBD1. The V gene's germline CDR1 is SGHRS and CDR2 YFSETQ. The CDR3 contains 14 residues. V trimming: 4 bases; J trimming: 7 bases; junction bases outside the gene matches: 10. CDR3 bases: TGCGCCAGCAGCCGGGACAGGCTAGCTGAGGAGCAGTACTTC. Translation: CASSRDRLAEEQYF.

This clone was detected a few times. This rearrangement joins TRBV11-2 to TRBJ1-2, with a possible D match to TRBD1 (5 bases). V was trimmed by 4 bases and J by 2 bases, leaving 17 bases between them. CDR1 SGHAT and CDR2 FQNNGV come from the germline V gene. The CDR3 has 16 residues. CDR3 DNA sequence: TGTGCCAGCAGCTCGCTAAAGCCGACAGAGAACTATGGCTACACCTTC. Encoded protein: CASSSLKPTENYGYTF.

J is TRBJ2-2 and V is TRBV5-6; D possibly corresponds to TRBD2 (6 bases). The CDR3 totals 15 residues. Germline CDR1 SGHDT, CDR2 YYEEEE. The V gene lost 4 bases and the J gene lost 2 bases, with 12 bases spanning the gap. The CDR3 loop is CASSPPAGNTGELFF. In nucleotides, the CDR3 is TGTGCCAGCAGCCCCCCCGCGGGAAACACCGGGGAGCTGTTTTTT.

The J gene is TRBJ1-6, the V gene TRBV9; TRBD1 aligns across 7 bases. CDR3 length equals 15 residues. V was clipped by 2 bases and J by 7 bases; unmatched bases: 6. Germline values: CDR1 SGDLS, CDR2 YYNGEE. The DNA for the CDR3 is TGTGCCAGCAGCGTGGGATCGACAGGGAATTCACCCCTCCACTTT. This encodes CASSVGSTGNSPLHF.

This clone has only a few counts. This CDR3 is CASSSPSGTGMTDTQYF. The DNA of the CDR3 is TGTGCCAGCAGCTCTCCCTCCGGGACAGGGATGACAGATACGCAGTATTTT. The V call is TRBV5-4, the J call TRBJ2-3; 9 bases line up with TRBD1. The J segment lost 3 bases and the V segment lost 3 bases, leaving 11 bases of the junction unmatched. The CDR3 consists of 17 residues. Per germline, CDR1 SGHNT and CDR2 YYREEE (reference sequence).

The rearrangement joins TRBV6-5 to TRBJ1-2; no definite D call. Germline V lookup: CDR1 MNHEY, CDR2 SVGAGI. The ends were cut back, 6 bases at V and 8 bases at J, with 16 bases in the middle. The CDR3 has 13 amino acids. CDR3 amino acids: CASSSPREYGYTF. The CDR3, as DNA: TGTGCCAGCAGCTCCCCCCGGGAGTACGGCTACACCTTC.

This sequence joins TRBV27 and TRBJ2-1; D not certain. V was cut by 7 bases and J by 3 bases, with 13 bases left in between. This CDR3 has 14 residues. Germline lookup yields CDR1 MNHEY and CDR2 SMNVEV (reference sequence). CDR3 residues: CASTGDGDYNEQFF. Written as DNA, the CDR3 is TGTGCCAGCACCGGAGACGGAGACTACAATGAGCAGTTCTTC.

The chain links TRBV6-5 to TRBJ1-2; 9 positions match TRBD1. Germline trimming cut 8 bases from V and 6 bases from J; bases unmatched to any gene: 13. The CDR3 has 15 residues. CDR1 is MNHEY, CDR2 SVGAGI, per germline. CDR3 sequence (DNA): TGTGCCAGCGGGGTTCCGGGACAGGGACTAGATGGCTACACCTTC. Translating gives CASGVPGQGLDGYTF.

J is TRBJ2-1 and V is TRBV27; D gene ambiguous. The CDR3 loop spans 13 amino acids. CDR1 and CDR2 from the germline V gene are MNHEY and SMNVEV (reference sequence). V lost 3 bases and J lost 3, with 6 bases in between. CDR3 region: CASSFGGYNEQFF. CDR3 DNA sequence: TGTGCCAGCAGTTTCGGCGGCTACAATGAGCAGTTCTTC.

This clone was picked up a small number of times. The CDR3 protein is CASSARTEYNEQFF. The CDR3 nucleotides read TGTGCCAGTAGTGCCCGGACTGAGTACAATGAGCAGTTCTTC. The chain has TRBV19 and TRBJ2-1, with TRBD2 as a possible D gene (5 bases). Germline CDR1 is LNHDA and CDR2 is SQIVND (reference sequence). The CDR3 totals 14 residues. The V and J ends lost 5 bases and 4 bases respectively, with 12 bases between them.

The chain has TRBV2 and TRBJ2-2; maybe TRBD2 (7 bases). CDR3 length equals 15 residues. Germline values: CDR1 SNHLY, CDR2 FYNNEI. The germline V and J ends were trimmed by 10 bases and 0 bases, with 15 bases remaining between them. CDR3 coding DNA: TGTGCCACCGGGGAGGGACACCCGAACACCGGGGAGCTGTTTTTT. Translation: CATGEGHPNTGELFF. The full variable domain, rest sourced from reference TRBV2 and TRBJ2-2, is EPEVTQTPSHQVTQMGQEVILRCVPISNHLYFYWYRQILGQKVEFLVSFYNNEISEKSEIFDDQFSVERPDGSNFTLKIRSTKLEDSAMYFCATGEGHPNTGELFFGEGSRLTVL.

The chain carries TRBV5-1 and TRBJ2-2, with 8 positions matching TRBD1. This CDR3 region has 15 residues. V was clipped by 4 bases and J by 5 bases; unmatched bases: 7. Germline lookup yields CDR1 SGHRS and CDR2 YFSETQ. The CDR3 DNA follows: TGCGCCAGCAGCCCGGACAGGGTGGGAACCGGGGAGCTGTTTTTT. It translates to CASSPDRVGTGELFF. The entire variable domain, with the rest obtained from reference TRBV5-1 and TRBJ2-2, is as follows: KAGVTQTPRYLIKTRGQQVTLSCSPISGHRSVSWYQQTPGQGLQFLFEYFSETQRNKGNFPGRFSGRQFSNSRSEMNVSTLELGDSALYLCASSPDRVGTGELFFGEGSRLTVL.

The rearrangement uses TRBV30 and TRBJ2-3, with unresolved D. Deletions cut 2 bases from V and 1 base from J, with 7 bases between. Germline CDR1 GTSNPN, CDR2 SVGIG (reference sequence). The CDR3 has 13 residues. The CDR3 DNA reads TGTGCCTGGAGTTACACAGGCACAGATACGCAGTATTTT. Translating it yields CAWSYTGTDTQYF. The whole variable domain, remainder taken from reference TRBV30 and TRBJ2-3, is SQTIHQWPATLVQPVGSPLSLECTVEGTSNPNLYWYRQAAGRGLQLLFYSVGIGQISSEVPQNLSASRPQDRQFILSSKKLLLSDSGFYLCAWSYTGTDTQYFGPGTRLTVL.

The V call is TRBV14, the J call TRBJ2-1, with 10 bases matching TRBD2. The CDR3 runs 17 residues. Per germline, CDR1 SGHDN and CDR2 FVKESK. V shed 0 bases and J 10 bases; nucleotides not matched to a gene: 12. Written as DNA, the CDR3 is TGTGCCAGCAGCCAAGATCCGGTAGCGGGGGGTTGGGTGGAGCAGTTCTTC. The encoded protein is CASSQDPVAGGWVEQFF.

This clone was detected a few times. The chain couples TRBV6-5 to TRBJ2-7; D remains ambiguous. Trimming pared 7 bases from V and 5 bases from J, leaving 12 bases between. The CDR3 is 12 residues long. The germline gives CDR1 MNHEY, CDR2 SVGAGI. The CDR3 protein is CASNPPTDEQYF. CDR3 in DNA: TGTGCCAGCAACCCCCCCACGGACGAGCAGTACTTC.

This clone was observed at least ten times. The J gene is TRBJ1-2, the V gene TRBV7-9; D is perhaps TRBD1 (5 bases). The V gene lost 6 bases and the J gene lost 4 bases, with 12 bases spanning the gap. Germline V gene lookup returns CDR1 SEHNR and CDR2 FQNEAQ (reference sequence). The CDR3 has 13 residues. CDR3 protein: CASRGELAYGYTF. The CDR3 DNA reads TGTGCCAGCAGGGGGGAGCTAGCCTATGGCTACACCTTC.

The chain employs TRBV11-2 and TRBJ2-3; a possible D gene is TRBD2 (5 bases). The germline V gene encodes CDR1 SGHAT and CDR2 FQNNGV. This CDR3 has 14 residues. The V gene lost 4 bases and the J gene lost 4 bases, with 12 bases spanning the gap. CDR3 nucleotides: TGTGCCAGCAGCTCCCTATTGCGGGCAGATACGCAGTATTTT. Protein: CASSSLLRADTQYF.

V and J are TRBV7-9 and TRBJ1-1; 7 nucleotides line up with TRBD1. V trimming: 3 bases; J trimming: 8 bases; junction bases outside the gene matches: 12. Germline CDR1 reads SEHNR; CDR2 reads FQNEAQ (reference sequence). The CDR3 extends over 15 amino acids. The CDR3 sequence is CASSLAQGVDLEAFF. CDR3 coding DNA: TGTGCCAGCAGCTTGGCGCAGGGGGTCGATTTAGAAGCTTTCTTT.

This clone has more than one count but fewer than ten. The chain uses TRBV5-1 and TRBJ1-2; D is ambiguous. Germline-derived CDR1 and CDR2 are SGHRS and YFSETQ. The length of the CDR3 is 12 residues. The ends were cut back, 5 bases at V and 8 bases at J, with 13 bases in the middle. CDR3 in amino acids: CASSSEGLGYTF. DNA for the CDR3: TGCGCCAGCAGTTCTGAGGGTCTCGGCTACACCTTC.

The chain links TRBV2 to TRBJ1-3; D ambiguous. The CDR3 totals 14 residues. Germline assignment: CDR1 SNHLY and CDR2 FYNNEI. V was clipped by 0 bases and J by 4 bases, with 7 bases between them. The CDR3 DNA reads as TGTGCCAGCAGTGAAGCAGGGCCGGGAAACACCATATATTTT. This sequence encodes CASSEAGPGNTIYF.